This T cell receptor (beta chain) comes out of a study of CD8 T cells in Susac syndrome. V lost 1 base to trimming and J lost 6 bases, with 15 bases between them. The CDR3 has 15 residues. The germline gives CDR1 DFQATT, CDR2 SNEGSKA (reference sequence). This clonotype appeared once. With random hexamers, roughly 0.45 to 1 ug RNA was reverse transcribed. Amplification of TCR beta CDR3 by immunoSEQ multiplex PCR spanned 54 Vbeta and 13 Jbeta. One entry per CDR3 protein, called by TCRdb with MiXCR from the immunoSEQ multiplex PCR reads. There are 190,000 or so distinct CDR3 sequences in the sample; about 95% occur only once, and 0.07% to 0.095% lies in the top ten. CD8+ and CD4+ T cells from blood underwent TCR beta sequencing. The multiple sclerosis controls, all treatment-naive patients, had relapsing-remitting disease that was stable or active. Isolation of CD8+ and CD4+ T cells was performed negatively, whereas enrichment of TEMRA cells was done by FACS.

The TCR originated in a human donor with multiple sclerosis. Sequencing was done on a sample of CD4+ T cells from PBMCs. The rearrangement joins TRBV20-1 to TRBJ1-4; D remains unclear. The CDR3 region has the DNA TGCAGTGCTAGAGTGCCAGGCGGTGCCTATGAAAAACTGTTTTTT. This encodes CSARVPGGAYEKLFF.